Below, one T cell receptor beta chain is given with its context. Antigen unknown. The assay was immunoSEQ multiplex PCR, and TCRdb's table has in-frame clones only and misses some. Of 220,000 or so clones in the sample, 75% to 95% were seen once. This record belongs to a study of cytomegalovirus exposure and HLA in healthy donors. Findings of the study overall: Most TCRs appeared rarely, but some public TCRs recurred in many donors. Some TCR beta chains (around 160 of them) were listed as cytomegalovirus-associated.

Looked up from germline, CDR1 is SNHLY and CDR2 is FYNNEI. The V end was cut by 8 bases, the J end by 6 bases, with 16 bases between. The CDR3 sequence is 14 residues long. This clonotype originated in a woman younger than 35 in good health and CMV-seronegative. The specimen was PBMCs. The chain carries TRBV2 and TRBJ2-2; D may be TRBD2 (6 bases). This chain's CDR3 is CASHPGVGAGELFF. The CDR3, as DNA: TGTGCCAGCCACCCGGGGGTGGGGGCCGGGGAGCTGTTTTTT.